These 10 T cell receptor beta chains originate from one sample sequenced in a study of T cell changes during pregnancy in multiple sclerosis. This table comes from immunoSEQ multiplex PCR, and its TCRdb copy is limited to in-frame clones, with some not included. The sample lists 55,000 to 70,000 clones; 93% were seen once. The sample was peripheral blood, taken after pregnancy. The receptors originated from a female donor with multiple sclerosis, enrolled in a pregnancy study.

This clone was seen once. The chain combines TRBV28 with TRBJ1-2; D may be TRBD1 (6 bases). CDR1 and CDR2 (germline): MDHEN, SYDVKM. This CDR3 is 16 amino acids long. The ends were cut back, 3 bases at V and 10 bases at J, with 24 bases in the middle. CDR3 sequence (DNA): TGTGCCAGCAGTTTGGCAGGGGCGGCAATTCAGGGTAACTACACCTTC. It specifies CASSLAGAAIQGNYTF.

The V call is TRBV18, the J call TRBJ2-3; D gene unclear. V gave up 0 bases and J gave up 1 base, with 2 bases separating them. This CDR3 is built from 13 residues. Per germline, CDR1 KGHSH and CDR2 LQKENI. This chain's CDR3 is CASSPPGTDTQYF. In nucleotides, the CDR3 is TGTGCCAGCTCACCACCCGGCACAGATACGCAGTATTTT.

In its sample, this clone was seen once. V usage is TRBV7-2 and J usage is TRBJ2-1; 8 nucleotides match TRBD1. CDR3 length: 15 residues. Trimming cost V 7 bases and J 7 bases; bases outside gene matches: 12. Germline V gene data show CDR1 as SGHTA and CDR2 as FQGNSA. The CDR3 DNA reads as TGTGCCAGCACCCCCCCCCGGACAGGGCCAAATGAGCAGTTCTTC. Residues: CASTPPRTGPNEQFF. Complete variable domain (other parts from reference TRBV7-2 and TRBJ2-1): GAGVSQSPSNKVTEKGKDVELRCDPISGHTALYWYRQSLGQGLEFLIYFQGNSAPDKSGLPSDRFSAERTGGSVSTLTIQRTQQEDSAVYLCASTPPRTGPNEQFFGPGTRLTVL.

The table lists this clone with a count of one. V and J are TRBV4-3 and TRBJ2-1; TRBD2 matches 9 bases. The CDR3 consists of 14 residues. Per the germline V gene, CDR1 is LGHNA and CDR2 is YSLEER. The V and J ends lost 0 bases and 14 bases, in that order; junction bases with no gene match: 8. CDR3 region: CASSQEGLSGGEFF. Here the CDR3 DNA reads TGCGCCAGCAGCCAAGAAGGGCTTAGCGGGGGAGAGTTCTTC.

This sequence joins TRBV29-1 and TRBJ1-2; D is unresolved. Germline values: CDR1 SQVTM, CDR2 ANQGSEA. There are 11 residues in the CDR3. V lost 5 bases, J lost 4 bases, and 8 bases lay in between. CDR3 sequence reads: CSVSGFYGYTF. CDR3 coding DNA: TGCAGCGTTTCAGGTTTCTATGGCTACACCTTC.

The chain is built from TRBV27 and TRBJ1-2, with 9 bases lining up with TRBD1. The CDR3 is made up of 14 amino acids. Germline trimming cut 2 bases from V and 8 bases from J; bases unmatched to any gene: 6. Germline values: CDR1 MNHEY, CDR2 SMNVEV (reference sequence). The CDR3: CASSLMGTGRGYTF. CDR3 in DNA: TGTGCCAGCAGTTTAATGGGGACAGGGAGGGGCTACACCTTC.

This clone was counted once. The chain is built from TRBV7-2 and TRBJ2-7; 7 bases fit TRBD1. CDR1 and CDR2 (germline): SGHTA, FQGNSA. The CDR3 is 15 residues long. The ends lost 0 bases at V and 3 bases at J; junction bases unmatched: 5. The CDR3 DNA reads as TGTGCCAGCAGCTTAGCTATGGGACAGCTCTACGAGCAGTACTTC. Translating gives CASSLAMGQLYEQYF.

This clone was counted between two and nine times. In DNA form, the CDR3 reads TGTGCCAGCAGCTTAGATGCGGGGGGAGGTCAGCCCCAGCATTTT. Its protein is CASSLDAGGGQPQHF. The chain recombines TRBV7-2 with TRBJ1-5, with D possibly being TRBD1 (5 bases). Germline values: CDR1 SGHTA, CDR2 FQGNSA. The length of the CDR3 is 15 residues. Trimming removed 1 base at V and 6 bases at J, with 13 bases between.

The CDR3: CASSPGGGLAGNEQFF. The CDR3 bases are TGTGCCAGCAGCCCCGGGGGTGGTCTAGCTGGCAATGAGCAGTTCTTC. The chain has TRBV5-6 and TRBJ2-1, with D perhaps TRBD2 (6 bases). Trimming left V 4 bases short and J 6 bases short, with 20 bases between. Germline lookup yields CDR1 SGHDT and CDR2 YYEEEE. The CDR3 extends over 16 amino acids.

The genes are TRBV6-4 and TRBJ2-1, with 7 bases that match TRBD2. This CDR3 contains 14 residues. The germline V gene encodes CDR1 MRHNA and CDR2 SNTAGT. V lost 2 bases to trimming and J lost 2 bases; unmatched junction nucleotides: 0. The CDR3 DNA sequence: TGTGCCAGCAGTGACGGGGGGGCCTACAATGAGCAGTTCTTC. Protein product: CASSDGGAYNEQFF.